What follows describes a single T cell receptor (beta chain). TCRdb's copy holds only in-frame clones and misses some; the assay was immunoSEQ multiplex PCR. The table has about 180,000 clones, about 88% seen once; the top ten hold 2.5% to 3.5%. The data belong to a study of blood T cell repertoires in COVID-19. The overall study: Nucleic acid was either cDNA or gDNA, and it came from T cells, B-cell-depleted T cells, or PBMCs.

The CDR3 loop spans 16 amino acids. Germline CDR1 and CDR2: KGHDR and SFDVKD. J gave up 1 base and V 5 bases, and 7 bases lay outside the gene matches. The chain has TRBV24-1 and TRBJ2-3; TRBD1 aligns across 8 bases. This TCR came from a woman under 40 with active or convalescent COVID-19. Sequencing used peripheral blood. The CDR3 coding sequence is TGTGCCACCAGTGTCCCGTCGGGACAGGGCACAGATACGCAGTATTTT. Translation gives CATSVPSGQGTDTQYF.